A selection of T cell receptor beta chains follows, all from one sample in a study of blood T cell repertoires in COVID-19. Profiling relied on immunoSEQ multiplex PCR, and the TCRdb table lists in-frame clones only, not all of them. This sample has under 150,000 clones; roughly 91% occur once, and the top ten carry 1.5% to 1.9%. The sequencing input was peripheral blood. All receptors come from a human donor in a cohort sampled during active COVID-19. Each CDR3 is given with its conserved first and last residue. The order of the fields is V gene, J gene, CDR3 length, D gene, clone size, CDR3 DNA, CDR3 protein. The D gene is left open where the match is weak. Clone size appears in some rows only: once, few, many, or a class for an expanded clone.

v_call: TRBV7-9; j_call: TRBJ1-3; cdr3_length: 15; d_call: -; clone_size: -; cdr3_nt: TGTGCCAGCAGCCCCGACTGGCGCTCTGGAAACACCATATATTTT; cdr3_aa: CASSPDWRSGNTIYF
v_call: TRBV6-5; j_call: TRBJ2-3; cdr3_length: 16; d_call: TRBD2; clone_size: -; cdr3_nt: TGTGCCAGCAGTTACTCGACTAGCGGGATCGGTGATACGCAGTATTTT; cdr3_aa: CASSYSTSGIGDTQYF
v_call: TRBV15; j_call: TRBJ1-1; cdr3_length: 16; d_call: -; clone_size: -; cdr3_nt: TGTGCCACCAGCAGAGGGGTGCAGGGGTTATACACTGAAGCTTTCTTT; cdr3_aa: CATSRGVQGLYTEAFF
v_call: TRBV11-2; j_call: TRBJ2-7; cdr3_length: 13; d_call: -; clone_size: -; cdr3_nt: TGTGCCAGCAGCTTCCAGAACCCCTACGAGCAGTACTTC; cdr3_aa: CASSFQNPYEQYF
v_call: TRBV6-5; j_call: TRBJ1-1; cdr3_length: 16; d_call: -; clone_size: -; cdr3_nt: TGTGCCAGCAGTTACTCAAGATCCAGGGCGGCCCCTGAAGCTTTCTTT; cdr3_aa: CASSYSRSRAAPEAFF
v_call: TRBV6-5; j_call: TRBJ2-7; cdr3_length: 15; d_call: -; clone_size: -; cdr3_nt: TGTGCCAGCAGTTACTCGATGGCAGTCCCCTACGAGCAGTACTTC; cdr3_aa: CASSYSMAVPYEQYF
v_call: TRBV28; j_call: TRBJ2-3; cdr3_length: 15; d_call: TRBD2; clone_size: -; cdr3_nt: TGTGCCAGCTCGGGACTAGCGGGTTACACAGATACGCAGTATTTT; cdr3_aa: CASSGLAGYTDTQYF
v_call: TRBV5-5; j_call: TRBJ2-2; cdr3_length: 16; d_call: TRBD2; clone_size: -; cdr3_nt: TGTGCCAGCAGCACCAGGACTAGCGGGAGGGCCGGGGAGCTGTTTTTT; cdr3_aa: CASSTRTSGRAGELFF
v_call: TRBV28; j_call: TRBJ1-5; cdr3_length: 20; d_call: -; clone_size: once; cdr3_nt: TGTGCCAGCTCTCTCAACGCCTTCTTTTGGACACTGTATAGCAATCAGCCCCAGCATTTT; cdr3_aa: CASSLNAFFWTLYSNQPQHF
v_call: TRBV28; j_call: TRBJ2-5; cdr3_length: 14; d_call: TRBD1; clone_size: -; cdr3_nt: TGTGCCAGCAGTTCCCCAGGGGGCAGAGAGACCCAGTACTTC; cdr3_aa: CASSSPGGRETQYF
v_call: TRBV27; j_call: TRBJ1-1; cdr3_length: 14; d_call: TRBD1; clone_size: -; cdr3_nt: TGTGCCAGCAGTGAACAGGGGTGGAGGACTGAAGCTTTCTTT; cdr3_aa: CASSEQGWRTEAFF
v_call: TRBV3-1/TRBV3-2; j_call: TRBJ2-2; cdr3_length: 16; d_call: -; clone_size: -; cdr3_nt: TGTGCCAGCAGCCAAGCTACACTATTGAACACCGGGGAGCTGTTTTTT; cdr3_aa: CASSQATLLNTGELFF
v_call: TRBV3-1/TRBV3-2; j_call: TRBJ2-3; cdr3_length: 15; d_call: TRBD2; clone_size: -; cdr3_nt: TGTGCCAGCAGCCAAGTCGGGAGGGCCGGGGATACGCAGTATTTT; cdr3_aa: CASSQVGRAGDTQYF
v_call: TRBV5-4; j_call: TRBJ2-7; cdr3_length: 17; d_call: TRBD1; clone_size: few; cdr3_nt: TGTGCCAGCAGCTACTGGACAGGTGTCCCCTTAGTCTCCGAGCAGTACTTC; cdr3_aa: CASSYWTGVPLVSEQYF
v_call: TRBV11-2; j_call: TRBJ2-7; cdr3_length: 16; d_call: TRBD2; clone_size: -; cdr3_nt: TGTGCCAGCAGCCCTATTACTAGCGGTAGCTCCTACGAGCAGTACTTC; cdr3_aa: CASSPITSGSSYEQYF
v_call: TRBV15; j_call: TRBJ2-6; cdr3_length: 15; d_call: -; clone_size: -; cdr3_nt: TGTGCCACCAGCAGAGCCGGGGCTGGGGCCAACGTCCTGACTTTC; cdr3_aa: CATSRAGAGANVLTF
v_call: TRBV28; j_call: TRBJ2-5; cdr3_length: 15; d_call: TRBD1; clone_size: -; cdr3_nt: TGTGCCAGCAGTCCTACGGGACAGGGCGGGGAGACCCAGTACTTC; cdr3_aa: CASSPTGQGGETQYF
v_call: TRBV5-8; j_call: TRBJ1-2; cdr3_length: 14; d_call: TRBD1; clone_size: -; cdr3_nt: TGTGCCAGCAGAAGGGAACAGGGGACCTATGGCTACACCTTC; cdr3_aa: CASRREQGTYGYTF
v_call: TRBV5-1; j_call: TRBJ2-1; cdr3_length: 16; d_call: TRBD1; clone_size: -; cdr3_nt: TGCGCCAGCAGCCTAAACACGGGACAGGCTAGTAATGAGCAGTTCTTC; cdr3_aa: CASSLNTGQASNEQFF
v_call: TRBV14; j_call: TRBJ2-7; cdr3_length: 12; d_call: -; clone_size: -; cdr3_nt: TGTGCCAGCAGCGACTTATGGAGCGAGCAGTACTTC; cdr3_aa: CASSDLWSEQYF
v_call: TRBV5-4; j_call: TRBJ1-1; cdr3_length: 13; d_call: -; clone_size: -; cdr3_nt: TGTGCCAGCAGCTTGGCGAGGGACACTGAAGCTTTCTTT; cdr3_aa: CASSLARDTEAFF
v_call: TRBV4-1; j_call: TRBJ2-2; cdr3_length: 15; d_call: -; clone_size: -; cdr3_nt: TGCGCCAGCAGCCAATCCCCAGGGACTTACGGGGAGCTGTTTTTT; cdr3_aa: CASSQSPGTYGELFF
v_call: TRBV7-6; j_call: TRBJ2-1; cdr3_length: 16; d_call: -; clone_size: -; cdr3_nt: TGTGCCAGCAGCTTATACGTGGACACTCTCGACAATGAGCAGTTCTTC; cdr3_aa: CASSLYVDTLDNEQFF
v_call: TRBV6-1; j_call: TRBJ1-5; cdr3_length: 16; d_call: -; clone_size: -; cdr3_nt: TGTGCCAGCAGTGAAGGATTGGGAGGAAGCAATCAGCCCCAGCATTTT; cdr3_aa: CASSEGLGGSNQPQHF
v_call: TRBV7-6; j_call: TRBJ1-6; cdr3_length: 11; d_call: -; clone_size: -; cdr3_nt: TGTGCCAGCAGCTCAGGGCAACTCCTCCACTTT; cdr3_aa: CASSSGQLLHF
v_call: TRBV21-1; j_call: TRBJ1-3; cdr3_length: 16; d_call: -; clone_size: -; cdr3_nt: TGTGCCAGCAGCAAAGCCCCCTCTTTATCTGGAAACACCATATATTTT; cdr3_aa: CASSKAPSLSGNTIYF
v_call: TRBV19; j_call: TRBJ2-1; cdr3_length: 14; d_call: TRBD1; clone_size: -; cdr3_nt: TGTGCCAGTAGTATAGGGGACAGGGGGCGTGAGCAGTTCTTC; cdr3_aa: CASSIGDRGREQFF
v_call: TRBV5-8; j_call: TRBJ2-1; cdr3_length: 15; d_call: -; clone_size: -; cdr3_nt: TGTGCCAGCAGCCGAGTACAGGGTAGGGACAATGAGCAGTTCTTC; cdr3_aa: CASSRVQGRDNEQFF
v_call: TRBV9; j_call: TRBJ2-7; cdr3_length: 16; d_call: -; clone_size: -; cdr3_nt: TGTGCCAGCAGCGGATCTGCAGGGTACGGCTCCTACGAGCAGTACTTC; cdr3_aa: CASSGSAGYGSYEQYF
v_call: TRBV28; j_call: TRBJ1-2; cdr3_length: 13; d_call: -; clone_size: -; cdr3_nt: TGTGCCAGCAGTTCGGGGGGAAACTATGGCTACACCTTC; cdr3_aa: CASSSGGNYGYTF
v_call: TRBV5-4; j_call: TRBJ2-7; cdr3_length: 16; d_call: -; clone_size: -; cdr3_nt: TGTGCCAGCAGCTTCCAGACTACATCAGGAAATAGCGAGCAGTACTTC; cdr3_aa: CASSFQTTSGNSEQYF
v_call: TRBV28; j_call: TRBJ1-5; cdr3_length: 15; d_call: TRBD1; clone_size: -; cdr3_nt: TGTGCCAGCAGTACTTCCGGGACAGGGCGTCAGCCCCAGCATTTT; cdr3_aa: CASSTSGTGRQPQHF
v_call: TRBV12-3/TRBV12-4; j_call: TRBJ2-1; cdr3_length: 11; d_call: -; clone_size: once; cdr3_nt: TGTGCCAGCAGTTCCGGCAATGAGCAGTTCTTC; cdr3_aa: CASSSGNEQFF
v_call: TRBV13; j_call: TRBJ2-1; cdr3_length: 12; d_call: -; clone_size: -; cdr3_nt: TGTGCCAGGGCGTGTGGGCTCAGTGAGCAGTTCTTC; cdr3_aa: CARACGLSEQFF
v_call: TRBV18; j_call: TRBJ2-7; cdr3_length: 14; d_call: -; clone_size: -; cdr3_nt: TGTGCCAGCTCCCGGGGTAGGGCCACCTACGAGCAGTACTTC; cdr3_aa: CASSRGRATYEQYF
v_call: TRBV6-1; j_call: TRBJ2-1; cdr3_length: 12; d_call: -; clone_size: -; cdr3_nt: TGTGCCAGCAGTGATCGCTACAATGAGCAGTTCTTC; cdr3_aa: CASSDRYNEQFF
v_call: TRBV28; j_call: TRBJ2-1; cdr3_length: 15; d_call: TRBD2; clone_size: -; cdr3_nt: TGTGCCAGCAGTTTTCCCGGGACTAGCGGCAATGAGCAGTTCTTC; cdr3_aa: CASSFPGTSGNEQFF
v_call: TRBV28; j_call: TRBJ1-1; cdr3_length: 14; d_call: -; clone_size: once; cdr3_nt: TGTGCCAGCAGTTTAATGGGGAGACACACTGAAGCTTTCTTT; cdr3_aa: CASSLMGRHTEAFF
v_call: TRBV5-1; j_call: TRBJ1-6; cdr3_length: 17; d_call: -; clone_size: -; cdr3_nt: TGCGCCAGCAATCCTAAAGTACAGGGCTCCTATAATTCACCCCTCCACTTT; cdr3_aa: CASNPKVQGSYNSPLHF
v_call: TRBV10-3; j_call: TRBJ2-1; cdr3_length: 17; d_call: TRBD2; clone_size: -; cdr3_nt: TGTGCCATCAGTAGTTTTAGCGGGAGGGCCGGGAGTGATGAGCAGTTCTTC; cdr3_aa: CAISSFSGRAGSDEQFF
v_call: TRBV15; j_call: TRBJ1-6; cdr3_length: 17; d_call: -; clone_size: -; cdr3_nt: TGTGCCACCAGCAGAGATCGTACCGGTGCCGTTGGTTCACCCCTCCACTTT; cdr3_aa: CATSRDRTGAVGSPLHF
v_call: TRBV19; j_call: TRBJ1-1; cdr3_length: 15; d_call: TRBD1; clone_size: few; cdr3_nt: TGTGCCAGTAGCAAGGACAGGGGGTTTAACACTGAAGCTTTCTTT; cdr3_aa: CASSKDRGFNTEAFF
v_call: TRBV3-1/TRBV3-2; j_call: TRBJ1-4; cdr3_length: 14; d_call: -; clone_size: -; cdr3_nt: TGTGCCAGCAGCCAAGAGGGGACATTTCAAAAACTGTTTTTT; cdr3_aa: CASSQEGTFQKLFF
v_call: TRBV2; j_call: TRBJ1-5; cdr3_length: 13; d_call: -; clone_size: -; cdr3_nt: TGTGCCAGCAGTGAGTTTCGGGTTCAGCCCCAGCATTTT; cdr3_aa: CASSEFRVQPQHF
v_call: TRBV11-2; j_call: TRBJ2-2; cdr3_length: 16; d_call: TRBD2; clone_size: -; cdr3_nt: TGTGCCAGCAGCCTCATAGCGGGAGTGGGCACCGGGGAGCTGTTTTTT; cdr3_aa: CASSLIAGVGTGELFF
v_call: TRBV4-1; j_call: TRBJ2-7; cdr3_length: 15; d_call: TRBD2; clone_size: -; cdr3_nt: TGCGCCAGCAGCCACCCAGCGGGAGATACCTACGAGCAGTACTTC; cdr3_aa: CASSHPAGDTYEQYF
v_call: TRBV14; j_call: TRBJ1-1; cdr3_length: 14; d_call: -; clone_size: -; cdr3_nt: TGTGCCAGCAGCCAAGCCCCGGGGAGGACTGAAGCTTTCTTT; cdr3_aa: CASSQAPGRTEAFF
v_call: TRBV2; j_call: TRBJ2-2; cdr3_length: 15; d_call: -; clone_size: -; cdr3_nt: TGTGCCAGCAGTGGATCCGGGTCTGACACCGGGGAGCTGTTTTTT; cdr3_aa: CASSGSGSDTGELFF
v_call: TRBV27; j_call: TRBJ2-3; cdr3_length: 16; d_call: -; clone_size: -; cdr3_nt: TGTGCCAGCTCTGGTGCGTCTTACCTTGTTACAGATACGCAGTATTTT; cdr3_aa: CASSGASYLVTDTQYF
v_call: TRBV6-5; j_call: TRBJ2-3; cdr3_length: 16; d_call: -; clone_size: -; cdr3_nt: TGTGCCAGCAGTTACGGGGCGGGGGCAGGGGCAGATACGCAGTATTTT; cdr3_aa: CASSYGAGAGADTQYF